This is a list of T cell receptor beta chains from one sample in a study of CD8 T cells in ankylosing spondylitis. TCRdb independently ran MiXCR on the 5' RACE reads; one entry per CDR3 protein. Of under 250,000 distinct CDR3 sequences detected, around a tenth appear once; the ten largest clones hold under 7%. Material for sequencing was blood, either unsorted or a sorted T cell fraction (not recorded which). The receptors come from a male donor with ankylosing spondylitis or in good health (not recorded which). Each CDR3 is given with its conserved first and last residue. The order of the fields is V gene, D gene, J gene, clone size, CDR3 DNA, CDR3 protein. The D gene is left open where the match is weak. Clone size is not always given. Where it is, it says once, few, many or a class for expanded clones.

TRBV5-6	TRBD1	TRBJ2-7	many	TGTGCCAGCTCCGGGACAGGAGTCTACGAGCAGTACTTC	CASSGTGVYEQYF
TRBV20-1	.	TRBJ2-2	.	TGCAGTGCTAGAGAGAGTAACACCGGGGAGCTGTTTTTT	CSARESNTGELFF
TRBV2	.	TRBJ2-2	many	TGTGCCAGCAGTGGGATTAACACCGGGGAGCTGTTTTTT	CASSGINTGELFF
TRBV15	.	TRBJ2-4	many	TGTGCCACCAGCCCCTCCCCCCCGCAGGCGAAAAACATTCAGTACTTC	CATSPSPPQAKNIQYF
TRBV9	TRBD2	TRBJ2-1	few	TGTGCCAGCAGCGTCTCTACTAGCGGGGGACCGAACAATGAGCAGTTCTTC	CASSVSTSGGPNNEQFF
TRBV29-1	TRBD1	TRBJ2-7	.	TGCAGCGTTGAGGGGACAGCTAACGAGCAGTACTTC	CSVEGTANEQYF
TRBV9	.	TRBJ2-3	many	TGTGCCAGCACACGGGTCTTTAGCACAGATACGCAGTATTTT	CASTRVFSTDTQYF
TRBV5-1	TRBD2	TRBJ2-1	many	TGCGCCAGCAGCTTGATGGGGACTAGCGGTTCTGGGGCCTACAATGAGCAGTTCTTC	CASSLMGTSGSGAYNEQFF
TRBV7-8	.	TRBJ2-7	.	TGTGCCAGCAGCTCCCGAGACCCCTACGAGCAGTACTTC	CASSSRDPYEQYF
TRBV6-6	.	TRBJ2-7	.	TGTGCCAGCTTCGGCTCGAGGACAGAGTACGAGCAGTACTTC	CASFGSRTEYEQYF
TRBV7-9	.	TRBJ2-1	few	TGTGCCAGCAGCCGACTAAACACCTTCTCCTACAATGAGCAGTTCTTC	CASSRLNTFSYNEQFF